This TCR beta chain was identified in a study of technical replicates of blood from a few donors. Sequencing was performed with immunoSEQ multiplex PCR; in TCRdb, only in-frame clones are kept and a portion is missing. The top ten hold 0.2% to 0.3% of the sample, which has about 67,000 clones, approximately 97% seen once. Germline V gene sequence: CDR1 GTSNPN, CDR2 SVGIG (reference sequence). Trimming shortened V by 2 bases and J by 2 bases, and 9 bases separated the two germline ends. The CDR3 runs 13 residues. The sample taken for sequencing was T cells isolated from PBMCs. This sequence was found in a human donor in good health. The chain couples TRBV30 to TRBJ1-1; no reliable D call. CDR3 residues: CAWSLTVNTEAFF. The DNA of the CDR3 is TGTGCCTGGAGTCTAACAGTAAACACTGAAGCTTTCTTT. The full variable domain, in which reference TRBV30 and TRBJ1-1 provide the parts outside the CDR3, is SQTIHQWPATLVQPVGSPLSLECTVEGTSNPNLYWYRQAAGRGLQLLFYSVGIGQISSEVPQNLSASRPQDRQFILSSKKLLLSDSGFYLCAWSLTVNTEAFFGQGTRLTVV.